This T cell receptor beta chain was identified in a study of T cell repertoires in cytomegalovirus infection. About the research overall: TCR beta signatures that were public indicated CMV infection and matching HLA type. Study-level findings and limits: What dominated the ex vivo response were HLA-C-restricted CMV-specific TCR beta clonotypes.

A single record per CDR3 protein comes from TCRdb applying MiXCR to the reads. The table records about 110,000 distinct CDR3 sequences, more than 30% of them present only once. Germline assignment: CDR1 MNHEY and CDR2 SMNVEV (reference sequence). The CDR3 contains 18 residues. V was pared by 4 bases and J by 0 bases, with 14 bases of the junction left unmatched. A note on this clonotype: What it binds is unknown.

The sequence derives from a human donor in good health (CMV status not recorded). Some clones in this sample may be carry-over from other donors' samples. The chain is built from TRBV27 and TRBJ1-2; 7 positions agree with TRBD1. The material was CD8+ T cells from cultured PBMCs, obtained from culture after CMV antigen stimulation. The CDR3 region has the DNA TGTGCCAGCAGTTCCGACAGGGCTGGTTTGATCCCTAACTATGGCTACACCTTC. This translates into CASSSDRAGLIPNYGYTF.